Presented here are 8 T cell receptor beta chains from one specimen sequenced in a study of regulatory T cells in long-lasting Graves disease. Arm-PCR of CDR3 regions and iRepertoire HTBI primers were used to build TCR beta libraries. TCRdb re-called the multiplex PCR reads through MiXCR, storing one row per CDR3 protein. Found here are 400,000 to 500,000 distinct CDR3 sequences, approximately 22% of them singletons; the top ten hold around 12%. Specified time point: persistent/refractory GD, antithyroid drugs over 5 years with positive TRAb. Preparation of the TCR library used RNA extracted from PBMCs. The source was peripheral blood mononuclear cells (PBMCs), collected when the disease was refractory, from a patient treated with antithyroid drugs. The receptors stem from a female donor with Graves disease.

In this sample, this clonotype turned up a few times. J is TRBJ1-5 and V is TRBV18; D not certain. Germline lookup yields CDR1 KGHSH and CDR2 LQKENI. The CDR3 loop spans 15 amino acids. V was trimmed by 3 bases and J by 1 base, leaving 10 bases between them. This CDR3 reads CASSPQVGSNQPQHF. CDR3 bases: TGTGCCAGCTCACCTCAGGTTGGAAGCAATCAGCCCCAGCATTTT. Supplemented by reference TRBV18 and TRBJ1-5, the full variable domain reads NAGVMQNPRHLVRRRGQEARLRCSPMKGHSHVYWYRQLPEEGLKFMVYLQKENIIDESGMPKERFSAEFPKEGPSILRIQQVVRGDSAAYFCASSPQVGSNQPQHFGDGTRLSIL.

In its sample, this clonotype was seen many times. The V gene is TRBV29-1, the J gene TRBJ1-1, with D maybe TRBD1 (5 bases). V lost 0 bases to trimming and J lost 10 bases, with 9 bases between them. Germline V gene data show CDR1 as SQVTM and CDR2 as ANQGSEA. The CDR3 loop spans 11 amino acids. As DNA, the CDR3 is TGCAGCGTTGAAGATCAGGGTCCAGCTTTCTTT. Encoded protein: CSVEDQGPAFF.

Concerning this clonotype itself: One base away lies a much larger clone, so this may be a sequencing read error. The CDR3 DNA reads TGTGCCAGCAGCTTTACCAGGGCCGAGGGCGGGGAGCTGCTTTTT. Its protein product is CASSFTRAEGGELLF. This chain uses TRBV11-2 with TRBJ2-2; maybe TRBD2 (6 bases). The CDR3 contains 15 residues. The V gene's germline CDR1 is SGHAT and CDR2 FQNNGV. Filled out from reference TRBV11-2 and TRBJ2-2, the complete variable domain reads EAGVAQSPRYKIIEKRQSVAFWCNPISGHATLYWYQQILGQGPKLLIQFQNNGVVDDSQLPKDRFSAERLKGVDSTLKIQPAKLEDSAVYLCASSFTRAEGGELLFGEGSRLTVL.

This clonotype has a handful of counts. The chain uses TRBV12-5 and TRBJ2-5; 14 nucleotides line up with TRBD2. V shed 5 bases, J shed 2 bases, and the junction held 10 bases outside the gene matches. Germline-derived CDR1 and CDR2 are LGHNT and FRNRAP. The CDR3 consists of 18 residues. Written as DNA, the CDR3 is TGTGCTAGTGGTCCGGGGACTAGCGGGAGCGGGGGGCAAGAGACCCAGTACTTC. Translated, it gives CASGPGTSGSGGQETQYF.

This sequence joins TRBV11-3 and TRBJ2-1, with 8 bases lining up with TRBD2. Germline CDR1 and CDR2: SGHNT and YENEEA. Trimming removed 3 bases from V and 6 bases from J; junction bases left unmatched: 13. The CDR3 contains 17 residues. CDR3 DNA sequence: TGTGCCAGCAGCTTTGGAATCGGCGGGAGGCGGGCCAATGAGCAGTTCTTC. Its protein is CASSFGIGGRRANEQFF.

The J gene is TRBJ2-7, the V gene TRBV7-2; 7 bases agree with TRBD2. Germline loops: CDR1 SGHTA, CDR2 FQGNSA. The trim removed 3 bases at V and 3 bases at J, leaving 2 bases unmatched. The CDR3 sequence is 13 residues long. The CDR3 is CASSFWGGYEQYF. CDR3 sequence (DNA): TGTGCCAGCAGCTTCTGGGGGGGCTACGAGCAGTACTTC.

The chain uses TRBV5-1 and TRBJ1-5; no clear D gene. Germline V CDR1 and CDR2: SGHRS, YFSETQ. V lost 1 base, J lost 0 bases, and 8 bases lay in between. The CDR3 covers 15 residues. The CDR3 loop reads CASSLYGDSNQPQHF. Here the CDR3 DNA reads TGCGCCAGCAGCTTGTATGGAGATAGCAATCAGCCCCAGCATTTT.

The sample holds many counts of this clonotype. The chain joins TRBV7-2 to TRBJ1-1; unclear D gene. The CDR3 totals 14 residues. The germline V gene encodes CDR1 SGHTA and CDR2 FQGNSA. Deletions cut 1 base from V and 1 base from J, with 7 bases between. The CDR3 sequence is CASSLGTENTEAFF. The CDR3 region has the DNA TGTGCCAGCAGCTTAGGGACCGAGAACACTGAAGCTTTCTTT.